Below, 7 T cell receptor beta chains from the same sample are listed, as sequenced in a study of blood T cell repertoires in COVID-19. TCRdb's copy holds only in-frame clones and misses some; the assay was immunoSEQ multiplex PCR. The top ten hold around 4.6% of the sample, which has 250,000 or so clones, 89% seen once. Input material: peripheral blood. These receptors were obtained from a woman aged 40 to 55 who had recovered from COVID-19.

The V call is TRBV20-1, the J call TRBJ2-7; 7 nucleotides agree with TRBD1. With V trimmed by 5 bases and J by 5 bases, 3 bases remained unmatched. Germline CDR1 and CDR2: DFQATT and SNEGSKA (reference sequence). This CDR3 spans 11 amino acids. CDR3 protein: CSAWTGHEQYV. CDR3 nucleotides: TGCAGTGCTTGGACAGGCCACGAGCAGTACGTC.

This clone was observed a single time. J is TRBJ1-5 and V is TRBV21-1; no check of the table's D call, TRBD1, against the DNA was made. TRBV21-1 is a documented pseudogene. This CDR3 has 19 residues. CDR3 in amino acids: CASSPTPFKKIRDNQPQHF. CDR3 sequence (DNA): TGTGCCAGCAGCCCAACCCCTTTCAAGAAAATCAGGGACAATCAGCCCCAGCATTTT.

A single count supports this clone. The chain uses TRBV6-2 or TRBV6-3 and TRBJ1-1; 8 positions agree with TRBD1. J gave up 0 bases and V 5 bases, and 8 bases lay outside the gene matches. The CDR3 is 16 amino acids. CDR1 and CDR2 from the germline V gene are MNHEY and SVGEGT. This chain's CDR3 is CASSRWTGFMNTEAFF. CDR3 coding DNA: TGTGCCAGCAGTCGTTGGACAGGGTTCATGAACACTGAAGCTTTCTTT.

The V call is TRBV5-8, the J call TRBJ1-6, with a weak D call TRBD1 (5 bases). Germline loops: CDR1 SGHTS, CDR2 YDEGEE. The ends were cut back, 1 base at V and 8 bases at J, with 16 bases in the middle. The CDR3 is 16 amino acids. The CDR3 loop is CASSLYNGGSYSPLHF. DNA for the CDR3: TGTGCCAGCAGCTTGTACAACGGGGGTAGTTATTCACCCCTCCACTTT.

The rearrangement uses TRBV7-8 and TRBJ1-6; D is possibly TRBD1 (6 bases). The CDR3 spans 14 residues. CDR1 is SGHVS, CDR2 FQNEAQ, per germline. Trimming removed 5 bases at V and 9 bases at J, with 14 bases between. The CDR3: CASSRGGDGSPLHF. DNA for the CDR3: TGTGCCAGCAGCCGAGGGGGGGACGGTTCACCCCTCCACTTT.

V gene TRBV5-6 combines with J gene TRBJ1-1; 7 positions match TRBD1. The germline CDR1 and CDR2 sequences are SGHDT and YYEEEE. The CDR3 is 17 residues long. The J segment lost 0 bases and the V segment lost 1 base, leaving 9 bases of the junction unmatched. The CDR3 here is CASSLLQTGAVNTEAFF. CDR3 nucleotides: TGTGCCAGCAGCTTGCTTCAAACAGGGGCCGTGAACACTGAAGCTTTCTTT.

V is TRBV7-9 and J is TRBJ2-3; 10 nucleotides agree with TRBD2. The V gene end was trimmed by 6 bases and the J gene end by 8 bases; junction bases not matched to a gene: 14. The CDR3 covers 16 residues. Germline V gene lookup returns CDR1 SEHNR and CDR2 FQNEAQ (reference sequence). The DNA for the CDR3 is TGTGCCAGCAGTCACCTAGCGGGAGAACTTCACCGTACGCAGTATTTT. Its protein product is CASSHLAGELHRTQYF.